A single sample gave rise to the 31 T cell receptor beta chains below, sequenced in a study of regulatory T cells in long-lasting Graves disease. Construction of TCR beta libraries relied on iRepertoire HTBI primers and on Arm-PCR targeting CDR3 regions. Each CDR3 protein gets one entry after TCRdb re-called the multiplex PCR reads with MiXCR. Of approximately 390,000 distinct CDR3 sequences detected, 15% to 20% appear once; the ten largest clones hold roughly 21%. Time point in this sample: newly diagnosed GD, antithyroid drugs for less than 3 months. RNA isolated from PBMCs was used to make the TCR library. The sample also formed part of further work on T cells in Graves' hyperthyroidism and ophthalmopathy.

Sequences were derived from peripheral blood mononuclear cells (PBMCs), sampled at new diagnosis, from a patient treated with antithyroid drugs. The origin of the receptors is a woman between 18 and 29 years old with Graves disease.

The chain employs TRBV6-5 and TRBJ2-3; weak D call: TRBD1 (6 bases). Germline V lookup: CDR1 MNHEY, CDR2 SVGAGI. The V end lost 3 bases, the J end lost 3 bases, and 13 bases lay between the germline ends. The CDR3 loop spans 15 amino acids. CDR3 DNA: TGTGCCAGCAGTTATTTTACAGGGAGTACAGATACGCAGTATTTT. Translated, it gives CASSYFTGSTDTQYF.

This clonotype has ten or more counts. This rearrangement joins TRBV27 to TRBJ1-2; TRBD1 matches 8 bases. Per the germline V gene, CDR1 is MNHEY and CDR2 is SMNVEV (reference sequence). CDR3 length: 14 residues. The ends lost 7 bases at V and 6 bases at J; junction bases unmatched: 10. CDR3 DNA sequence: TGTGCCAGCACCCAAGGACAGGGATCGGATGGCTACACCTTC. This translates into CASTQGQGSDGYTF.

Many counts were recorded for this clonotype. CDR3 DNA: TGCAGTGCTAGAGATAGGGGGCGGGGGGCGAACTACGAGCAGTACTTC. This gives the protein CSARDRGRGANYEQYF. The chain joins TRBV20-1 to TRBJ2-7; D perhaps matches TRBD2 (8 bases). CDR3 length: 16 amino acids. Germline V gene sequence: CDR1 DFQATT, CDR2 SNEGSKA (reference sequence). With 0 bases removed from V and 3 bases from J, the gap between germline ends came to 18 bases.

The table lists this clonotype with many counts. The rearrangement links TRBV15 to TRBJ2-1; the match to TRBD2 covers 9 bases. The CDR3 contains 18 residues. Germline V gives CDR1 LNHNV, CDR2 YYDKDF (reference sequence). J gave up 6 bases and V 1 base, and 13 bases lay outside the gene matches. The CDR3 region has the DNA TGTGCCACCAGCAGAGTTAGGGGGGCGGGAGGGCCAGGCAATGAGCAGTTCTTC. Its protein is CATSRVRGAGGPGNEQFF.

This clonotype was detected ten times or more. This chain joins TRBV7-9 and TRBJ2-3; 12 bases agree with TRBD2. Germline V gene data show CDR1 as SEHNR and CDR2 as FQNEAQ (reference sequence). The CDR3 covers 17 residues. J lost 0 bases, V lost 5 bases, and 6 bases had no gene match. CDR3 sequence reads: CASSETSGGPSTDTQYF. DNA of the CDR3: TGTGCCAGCAGCGAGACTAGCGGGGGCCCTAGCACAGATACGCAGTATTTT. The variable domain in full, completed from reference TRBV7-9 and TRBJ2-3, reads DTGVSQNPRHKITKRGQNVTFRCDPISEHNRLYWYRQTLGQGPEFLTYFQNEAQLEKSRLLSDRFSAERPKGSFSTLEIQRTEQGDSAMYLCASSETSGGPSTDTQYFGPGTRLTVL.

As regards this clonotype: Given a much more abundant clone one base away, this may be a read error. V and J are TRBV18 and TRBJ2-3; weak D call: TRBD2 (5 bases). This CDR3 contains 12 residues. The germline CDR1 and CDR2 sequences are KGHSH and LQKENI. V lost 6 bases to trimming and J lost 8 bases, with 12 bases between them. For the CDR3, the DNA is TGTGCCAGCTCTAACGCTAGCCCTACGCAGTATTTT. Translation gives CASSNASPTQYF.

This clonotype was found a few times. The rearrangement links TRBV11-2 to TRBJ1-2; 8 bases line up with TRBD1. The CDR3 has 16 residues. The ends lost 3 bases at V and 1 base at J; junction bases unmatched: 7. CDR1 and CDR2 (germline): SGHAT, FQNNGV. Written as DNA, the CDR3 is TGTGCCAGCAGCTTCGGACAGGGTGGGATTAACTATGGCTACACCTTC. It is translated as CASSFGQGGINYGYTF.

This clonotype was seen many times. This chain uses TRBV12-3 or TRBV12-4 with TRBJ1-3, with D uncertain. The V end was cut by 7 bases, the J end by 3 bases, with 7 bases between. There are 12 residues in the CDR3. The CDR3 reads CASNRNGNTIYF. CDR3 in DNA: TGTGCCAGCAATCGAAATGGAAACACCATATATTTT.

This clonotype was detected many times. The J gene is TRBJ2-3, the V gene TRBV11-2; D possibly matches TRBD1 or TRBD2 (5 bases each). V was trimmed by 5 bases and J by 8 bases, leaving 14 bases between them. This CDR3 is built from 13 residues. Germline V CDR1 and CDR2: SGHAT, FQNNGV. This chain's CDR3 is CASSTLRDATQYF. In nucleotides, the CDR3 is TGTGCCAGCAGCACCCTGAGGGACGCTACGCAGTATTTT.

The V gene is TRBV30, the J gene TRBJ1-5; D might be TRBD1 (5 bases). Per germline, CDR1 GTSNPN and CDR2 SVGIG (reference sequence). The CDR3 totals 14 residues. Trimming shortened V by 0 bases and J by 3 bases, and 9 bases separated the two germline ends. For the CDR3, the DNA is TGTGCCTGGAGTGTTGGGGCCTCCAATCAGCCCCAGCATTTT. Its protein is CAWSVGASNQPQHF.

The chain links TRBV12-3 or TRBV12-4 to TRBJ2-7; perhaps D is TRBD1 or TRBD2 (5 bases each). V was cut by 5 bases and J by 2 bases, with 13 bases left in between. The CDR3 sequence is 14 residues long. CDR3 nucleotide sequence: TGTGCCAGCAGTCCGATCCGGGACGCCTACGAGCAGTACTTC. Translating gives CASSPIRDAYEQYF.

This clonotype was detected ten times or more. Here the CDR3 reads CSAILGGPRETQYF. The CDR3 nucleotides are TGCAGTGCTATTCTGGGAGGGCCGCGGGAGACCCAGTACTTC. V gene TRBV20-1 combines with J gene TRBJ2-5, with 7 positions matching TRBD2. CDR1 and CDR2 (germline): DFQATT, SNEGSKA (reference sequence). Germline trimming cut 4 bases from V and 5 bases from J; bases unmatched to any gene: 10. The CDR3 length is 14 residues.

This chain uses TRBV4-1 with TRBJ2-5; weak D call: TRBD1 (5 bases). CDR1 MGHRA and CDR2 YSYEKL come from the germline V gene. This CDR3 comprises 15 residues. Trimming removed 1 base at V and 2 bases at J, with 11 bases between. The DNA for the CDR3 is TGCGCCAGCAGCCAAGGGGGCTTAGAACAAGAGACCCAGTACTTC. Protein: CASSQGGLEQETQYF.

The table lists this clonotype with many counts. Germline is not matched at one junction end, which may reflect a read error. The J gene is TRBJ1-5, the V gene TRBV5-1, with 11 bases matching TRBD1. Germline CDR1 reads SGHRS; CDR2 reads YFSETQ. The CDR3 covers 16 residues. The CDR3 nucleotides are TGTGCCAGCAGTTTGGGGACAGGGGGAAGCAATCAGCCCCAGCATTTT. Amino acid sequence: CASSLGTGGSNQPQHF.

This clonotype was seen ten or more times. The J gene is TRBJ2-1, the V gene TRBV9; 12 bases align to TRBD2. This CDR3 is 15 amino acids long. Trimming took 3 bases from V and 7 from J; bases not matched to a gene: 5. Germline CDR1 reads SGDLS; CDR2 reads YYNGEE. CDR3 bases: TGTGCCAGCAGCGCCGGCGGGACTAGCGGGAATGAGCAGTTCTTC. Its translation is CASSAGGTSGNEQFF.

At least ten counts were recorded for this clonotype. The V gene is TRBV12-3 or TRBV12-4, the J gene TRBJ2-1; 7 bases map to TRBD2. The ends lost 8 bases at V and 2 bases at J; junction bases unmatched: 6. The CDR3 consists of 14 residues. The CDR3 sequence: CASLGRGTYNEQFF. CDR3 DNA sequence: TGTGCCAGCCTGGGGAGGGGCACCTACAATGAGCAGTTCTTC.

This sequence joins TRBV6-4 and TRBJ2-4, with D perhaps TRBD1 or TRBD2 (7 bases each). The germline V gene has CDR1 MRHNA and CDR2 SNTAGT. This CDR3 is built from 13 residues. Trimming took 7 bases from V and 8 from J, leaving 15 bases between them. CDR3 sequence reads: CASTPPGGDIQYF. The CDR3 nucleotides read TGTGCCAGCACCCCGCCAGGGGGGGACATTCAGTACTTC.

This clonotype was picked up many times. The DNA of the CDR3 is TGTGCCAGCAGTATACAGAAGGGAGTCACTGAAGCTTTCTTT. It yields the protein CASSIQKGVTEAFF. The rearrangement links TRBV6-1 to TRBJ1-1; unclear D gene. Germline CDR1 reads MNHNS; CDR2 reads SASEGT. CDR3 length: 14 amino acids. Trimming stripped 5 bases from V and 4 bases from J, with 14 bases between.

This clonotype was found a few times. This sequence joins TRBV2 and TRBJ1-6, with TRBD1 identical over 7 bases. The CDR3 has 16 amino acids. V was clipped by 5 bases and J by 2 bases; unmatched bases: 6. Germline loops: CDR1 SNHLY, CDR2 FYNNEI. CDR3 DNA: TGTGCCAGCAGTCTTCAGGGGGGAACCTATAATTCACCCCTCCACTTT. Amino acid sequence: CASSLQGGTYNSPLHF.

This clonotype was counted between two and nine times. The V and J genes are TRBV5-4 and TRBJ2-1; the D gene is possibly TRBD2 (6 bases). Germline V gene data show CDR1 as SGHNT and CDR2 as YYREEE (reference sequence). Deletions cut 0 bases from V and 4 bases from J, with 11 bases between. The CDR3 is 15 amino acids. The CDR3 DNA reads TGTGCCAGCAGCTTGGTTCCAGGGAGGTACAATGAGCAGTTCTTC. Translating it yields CASSLVPGRYNEQFF.

At least ten counts were recorded for this clonotype. The J gene is TRBJ2-5, the V gene TRBV7-2; 7 positions match TRBD2. CDR1 is SGHTA, CDR2 FQGNSA, per germline. V shed 5 bases, J shed 5 bases, and the junction held 8 bases outside the gene matches. The CDR3 extends over 14 amino acids. This CDR3 is CASSPRLAPETQYF. DNA for the CDR3: TGTGCCAGCAGCCCAAGACTAGCCCCCGAGACCCAGTACTTC.

The V and J genes are TRBV19 and TRBJ1-1; D gene uncertain. The V gene's germline CDR1 is LNHDA and CDR2 SQIVND (reference sequence). V shed 9 bases and J shed 3 bases, with 14 bases lying between them. The length of the CDR3 is 13 residues. The CDR3 nucleotides read TGTGCCAGCGCAGACCGGAGGCACACTGAAGCTTTCTTT. It yields the protein CASADRRHTEAFF.

This clonotype was observed at least ten times. The chain employs TRBV12-3 or TRBV12-4 and TRBJ2-7; maybe TRBD2 (5 bases). Between the trimmed V and J ends, which lost 6 bases and 4 bases, there was a span of 13 bases. The CDR3 covers 13 residues. CDR3 protein: CASRPGRPYEQYF. DNA for the CDR3: TGTGCCAGCAGGCCGGGAAGGCCTTACGAGCAGTACTTC.

This clonotype was counted at least ten times. This rearrangement joins TRBV27 to TRBJ2-7; 8 bases match TRBD2. CDR1 MNHEY and CDR2 SMNVEV come from the germline V gene (reference sequence). The CDR3 runs to 14 residues. With V trimmed by 6 bases and J by 3 bases, 7 bases remained unmatched. The CDR3 DNA follows: TGTGCCAGCAGCCTCGGGAGGGCTAGCTACGAGCAGTACTTC. It specifies CASSLGRASYEQYF.

This clonotype was picked up many times. The V and J genes are TRBV12-3 or TRBV12-4 and TRBJ2-3; D perhaps matches TRBD2 (5 bases). CDR3 length: 15 residues. Deletions cut 2 bases from V and 3 bases from J, with 12 bases between. CDR3 protein: CASSLKGGGTDTQYF. In nucleotides, the CDR3 is TGTGCCAGCAGTTTAAAGGGCGGAGGTACAGATACGCAGTATTTT.

This clonotype was found a few times. This chain joins TRBV6-2 or TRBV6-3 and TRBJ2-4; D is unclear. The germline V gene encodes CDR1 MNHEY and CDR2 SVGEGT. This CDR3 region has 13 residues. V was shortened by 5 bases and J by 7 bases, with 12 bases between the two germline ends. CDR3 DNA: TGTGCCAGCAGTGAATCCCCGTGGAACATTCAGTACTTC. As protein: CASSESPWNIQYF.

This clonotype was counted a few times. This rearrangement joins TRBV19 to TRBJ1-2, with D uncertain. V was pared by 0 bases and J by 8 bases, with 16 bases between. The CDR3 contains 15 residues. Per the germline V gene, CDR1 is LNHDA and CDR2 is SQIVND (reference sequence). This CDR3 reads CASSIDYGMSSGYTF. CDR3 DNA: TGTGCCAGTAGTATAGATTATGGGATGAGTAGCGGCTACACCTTC.

The chain is built from TRBV27 and TRBJ1-4; weak D call: TRBD1 (6 bases). This CDR3 spans 12 amino acids. The germline V gene has CDR1 MNHEY and CDR2 SMNVEV (reference sequence). The germline V and J ends were trimmed by 5 bases and 10 bases, with 11 bases remaining between them. In nucleotides, the CDR3 is TGTGCCAGCAGTCAAACAGGGAGAAAACTGTTTTTT. Its protein product is CASSQTGRKLFF.

The gene calls are TRBV27 and TRBJ1-1, with D perhaps TRBD1 (6 bases). The germline V gene encodes CDR1 MNHEY and CDR2 SMNVEV (reference sequence). V lost 6 bases to trimming and J lost 3 bases, with 26 bases between them. CDR3 size: 18 residues. This CDR3 reads CASRTYLRGPRTDTEAFF. CDR3 nucleotide sequence: TGTGCCAGCAGAACTTATCTCAGGGGACCCCGGACGGACACTGAAGCTTTCTTT.

For this clonotype: This sequence may be a read error, since a much larger clone differs from it by one base. This chain joins TRBV10-3 and TRBJ2-7; 13 bases agree with TRBD2. Germline assignment: CDR1 ENHRY and CDR2 SYGVKD. V shed 2 bases and J 4 bases; nucleotides not matched to a gene: 2. There are 15 residues in the CDR3. The chain's CDR3 is CAISETSGGDYEQYF. CDR3 DNA sequence: TGTGCCATCAGTGAGACTAGCGGGGGGGATTACGAGCAGTACTTC.

The chain has TRBV2 and TRBJ2-7; a weak D match, TRBD1 (5 bases). Germline V gives CDR1 SNHLY, CDR2 FYNNEI. CDR3 length: 11 residues. V was clipped by 6 bases and J by 5 bases, with 8 bases between them. CDR3 DNA sequence: TGTGCCAGCAGGACAGCCAACGAGCAGTACTTC. This encodes CASRTANEQYF.